The 21 T cell receptor beta chains given below trace back to one sample, sequenced in a study of blood T cells in healthy people across ages. Combining a sample-barcoded 5' primer with a J-beta primer mix, a second PCR ran for roughly 6 to 11 cycles. TCRdb independently ran MiXCR on the 5' RACE reads; one entry per CDR3 protein. Of around 780,000 distinct CDR3 sequences in the sample, around 50% are singletons; the top ten hold 25% to 30%. Sample: blood. The receptors here all came from a man in his forties in good health.

This clonotype was counted once. A clone one base away is much larger, so this may be a read error. The gene calls are TRBV29-1 and TRBJ2-5; D not certain. The CDR3 totals 12 residues. Germline V gene sequence: CDR1 SQVTM, CDR2 ANQGSEA. CDR3 protein: CSVELLEETRYF. The CDR3 bases are TGCAGCGTTGAACTACTTGAAGAGACCCGGTACTTC.

This chain links TRBV4-3 with TRBJ2-1; 8 bases fit TRBD1. Trimming at V came to 4 bases and at J to 6 bases, leaving 5 bases not matched to a gene. The CDR3 loop spans 14 amino acids. Germline CDR1 is LGHNA and CDR2 is YSLEER. The CDR3 bases are TGCGCCAGCAGCCCCCGGACAGGGCCCAATGAGCAGTTCTTC. Translated, it gives CASSPRTGPNEQFF.

The chain uses TRBV28 and TRBJ2-1; tentatively, D is TRBD1 (6 bases). The DNA end is a closer match to TRBJ2-7, so the J assignment may be wrong. The V gene's germline CDR1 is MDHEN and CDR2 SYDVKM. CDR3 length: 16 amino acids. CDR3 residues: CASITRGGSSYNEQYF. DNA of the CDR3: TGTGCCAGCATCACCCGAGGGGGAAGCTCCTACAATGAGCAGTACTTC.

The V gene is TRBV3-1, the J gene TRBJ1-1; tentative D call: TRBD1 (6 bases). V lost 4 bases and J 1 base, leaving 10 bases between the germline ends. CDR1 is LGHDT and CDR2 is YNNKEL in the germline V gene (reference sequence). The CDR3 consists of 14 residues. In DNA form, the CDR3 reads TGTGCCAGCAGCCGACAGGCCGCGAACACTGAAGCTTTCTTT. It yields the protein CASSRQAANTEAFF. Full variable domain (remainder filled in from reference TRBV3-1 and TRBJ1-1): DTAVSQTPKYLVTQMGNDKSIKCEQNLGHDTMYWYKQDSKKFLKIMFSYNNKELIINETVPNRFSPKSPDKAHLNLHINSLELGDSAVYFCASSRQAANTEAFFGQGTRLTVV.

This rearrangement joins TRBV4-2 to TRBJ1-1, with D tentatively TRBD1 (6 bases). Germline V gene sequence: CDR1 LGHNA, CDR2 YNFKEQ. With 4 bases removed from V and 3 bases from J, the gap between germline ends came to 18 bases. This CDR3 has 16 amino acids. CDR3 residues: CASSRLVGGADTEAFF. DNA for the CDR3: TGTGCCAGCAGCCGTCTTGTTGGGGGGGCGGACACTGAAGCTTTCTTT.

The chain recombines TRBV3-1 with TRBJ2-5; 9 bases map to TRBD2. Germline V gene sequence: CDR1 LGHDT, CDR2 YNNKEL (reference sequence). The CDR3 has 17 residues. The junction had 9 bases not matched to a gene; V was cut back by 0 bases and J by 4 bases. The CDR3 nucleotides are TGTGCCAGCAGCCAAGATTCTGGCGGGAGGGGGGCAGAGACCCAGTACTTC. Translating it yields CASSQDSGGRGAETQYF.

The chain carries TRBV29-1 and TRBJ2-3, with D tentatively TRBD1 or TRBD2 (5 bases each). The CDR3 sequence is 15 residues long. Germline assignment: CDR1 SQVTM and CDR2 ANQGSEA. V shed 4 bases and J shed 1 base, with 15 bases lying between them. The CDR3 nucleotides read TGCAGCGTTGGGGGACGCCGAACGGGCACAGATACGCAGTATTTT. This gives the protein CSVGGRRTGTDTQYF.

The V call is TRBV7-2, the J call TRBJ2-7; 9 bases line up with TRBD2. The length of the CDR3 is 14 residues. CDR1 SGHTA and CDR2 FQGNSA come from the germline V gene. V lost 5 bases and J lost 6; bases outside the gene matches: 8. This CDR3 is CASSPPSGTREQYF. CDR3 DNA: TGTGCCAGCAGCCCCCCTAGCGGGACTCGCGAGCAGTACTTC.

This clonotype was detected a few times. The V and J genes are TRBV14 and TRBJ2-6, with D uncertain. V was cut by 2 bases and J by 4 bases, with 21 bases left in between. The CDR3 has 19 amino acids. Germline V gene lookup returns CDR1 SGHDN and CDR2 FVKESK. The CDR3 DNA reads TGTGCCAGCAGCCAACCTCACCCAAATAGGCCCCCCGGGGCCAACGTCCTGACTTTC. Translating it yields CASSQPHPNRPPGANVLTF.

This chain connects TRBV2 to TRBJ2-7, with D unclear. The V and J ends lost 5 bases and 0 bases respectively, with 11 bases between them. Germline V gives CDR1 SNHLY, CDR2 FYNNEI. This CDR3 has 14 residues. The CDR3 coding sequence is TGTGCCAGCAGTCCGCATCATGACTCCTACGAGCAGTACTTC. Encoded protein: CASSPHHDSYEQYF.

This clonotype has just a few counts. The rearrangement uses TRBV12-3 or TRBV12-4 and TRBJ2-7, with D possibly TRBD2 on 5 matching bases. The CDR3 is 15 residues long. V was pared by 6 bases and J by 6 bases, with 21 bases between. This chain's CDR3 is CASSGPRELPGEQYF. CDR3 DNA: TGTGCCAGCAGCGGACCTCGGGAACTCCCAGGCGAGCAGTACTTC.

This clonotype was found a few times. The rearrangement joins TRBV2 to TRBJ2-7; 9 bases are shared with TRBD1. The CDR3 has 15 residues. Germline V gives CDR1 SNHLY, CDR2 FYNNEI. V shed 2 bases, J shed 6 bases, and the junction held 8 bases outside the gene matches. The CDR3 DNA sequence: TGTGCCAGCAGTGAACTACAGGGGGCTATCGGCGAGCAGTACTTC. It yields the protein CASSELQGAIGEQYF.

V is TRBV7-8 and J is TRBJ1-2; D is unresolved. The length of the CDR3 is 15 residues. CDR1 SGHVS and CDR2 FQNEAQ come from the germline V gene. Trimming left V 8 bases short and J 2 bases short, with 18 bases between. The CDR3 protein is CASASSGGLNYGYTF. In DNA form, the CDR3 reads TGTGCCAGCGCTTCGTCGGGAGGGCTCAACTATGGCTACACCTTC. Complete variable domain (other parts from reference TRBV7-8 and TRBJ1-2): GAGVSQSPRYKVAKRGQDVALRCDPISGHVSLFWYQQALGQGPEFLTYFQNEAQLDKSGLPSDRFFAERPEGSVSTLKIQRTQQEDSAVYLCASASSGGLNYGYTFGSGTRLTVV.

The CDR3 bases are TGCAGCGTTATTGCAGGGGGCGCGGCTGAAGCTTTCTTT. This translates into CSVIAGGAAEAFF. V is TRBV29-1 and J is TRBJ1-1, with TRBD1 matching over 8 bases. CDR3 length: 13 amino acids. V was pared by 5 bases and J by 6 bases, with 8 bases of the junction left unmatched. Germline values: CDR1 SQVTM, CDR2 ANQGSEA.

The chain is built from TRBV7-2 and TRBJ2-3; TRBD2 agrees at 9 bases. Trimming removed 7 bases from V and 2 bases from J; junction bases left unmatched: 7. Per the germline V gene, CDR1 is SGHTA and CDR2 is FQGNSA. CDR3 length equals 15 residues. The CDR3 spells CASNLLAGYTDTQYF. The CDR3, as DNA: TGTGCCAGCAACCTTCTAGCGGGGTACACAGATACGCAGTATTTT.

The V call is TRBV5-1, the J call TRBJ2-2; no clear D gene. This CDR3 has 15 amino acids. Germline CDR1 and CDR2: SGHRS and YFSETQ. V was clipped by 6 bases and J by 4 bases, with 16 bases between them. The CDR3 region is CASNFDTLGTGELFF. CDR3 DNA: TGCGCCAGCAACTTCGACACTCTCGGCACCGGGGAGCTGTTTTTT.

This clonotype occurred many times. The gene calls are TRBV2 and TRBJ2-6; D is unresolved. Germline V gene lookup returns CDR1 SNHLY and CDR2 FYNNEI. This CDR3 contains 17 residues. The V and J ends lost 3 bases and 3 bases respectively, with 15 bases between them. CDR3 region: CASSDTARPRGANVLTF. The CDR3 coding sequence is TGTGCCAGCAGTGACACGGCGCGACCACGTGGGGCCAACGTCCTGACTTTC.

The chain links TRBV11-2 to TRBJ2-3, with no clear D. Per germline, CDR1 SGHAT and CDR2 FQNNGV. The V end was cut by 5 bases, the J end by 4 bases, with 13 bases between. The CDR3 totals 14 residues. This chain's CDR3 is CASSPRHFPDTQYF. The CDR3 nucleotides are TGTGCCAGCAGCCCGAGACATTTCCCAGATACGCAGTATTTT.

The chain links TRBV19 to TRBJ2-7; 14 bases are shared with TRBD2. Looked up from germline, CDR1 is LNHDA and CDR2 is SQIVND (reference sequence). V dropped 5 bases and J dropped 4; count of bases not matched to a gene: 10. The CDR3 extends over 17 amino acids. CDR3 DNA: TGTGCCAGTAGTTTGATGGGGACTAGCGGGAGTGGATACGAGCAGTACTTC. Its translation: CASSLMGTSGSGYEQYF.

V and J are TRBV27 and TRBJ2-4; possibly TRBD2 for D (7 bases). The CDR3 consists of 17 residues. Germline CDR1 reads MNHEY; CDR2 reads SMNVEV (reference sequence). V was clipped by 3 bases and J by 3 bases, with 18 bases between them. Here the CDR3 DNA reads TGTGCCAGCAGTTTTGACTCTCCGGGGGGCAGCAAAAACATTCAGTACTTC. This gives the protein CASSFDSPGGSKNIQYF.

The J gene is TRBJ1-2, the V gene TRBV9; D perhaps matches TRBD1 (6 bases). Trimming took 4 bases from V and 12 from J, leaving 13 bases between them. Germline V gene data show CDR1 as SGDLS and CDR2 as YYNGEE. The CDR3 runs 11 residues. Here the CDR3 DNA reads TGTGCCAGCAGCACCACAGGGTACCACACCTTC. This codes for CASSTTGYHTF.